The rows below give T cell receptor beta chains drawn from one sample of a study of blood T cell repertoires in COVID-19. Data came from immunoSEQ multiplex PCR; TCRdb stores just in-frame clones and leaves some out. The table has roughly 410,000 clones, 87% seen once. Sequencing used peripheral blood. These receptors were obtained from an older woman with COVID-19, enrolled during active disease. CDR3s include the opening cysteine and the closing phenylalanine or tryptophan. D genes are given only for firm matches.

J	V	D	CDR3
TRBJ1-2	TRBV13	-	CASSLRGAPGHQRGDNYGYTF
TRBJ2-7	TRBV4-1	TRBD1	CASSQVQGQKHSYEQYF
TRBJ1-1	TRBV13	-	CASSLLSGIAEAFF
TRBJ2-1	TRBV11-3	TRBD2	CASSLSGGLNEQFF
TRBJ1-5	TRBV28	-	CASSPRGWNNQPQHF
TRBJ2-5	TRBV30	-	CAWSAQGAETQYF
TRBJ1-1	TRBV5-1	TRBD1	CASSSGTANTEAFF
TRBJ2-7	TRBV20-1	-	CSAGLAYEQYF
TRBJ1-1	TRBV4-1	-	CASSQERGRGTEAFF
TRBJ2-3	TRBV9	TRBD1	CASSAGQGGDTQYF
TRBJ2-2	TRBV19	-	CASGLPNTGELFF
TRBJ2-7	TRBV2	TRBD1	CASRRVGQGDGEQYF
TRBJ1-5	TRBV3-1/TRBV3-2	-	CASSQAGNQPQHF
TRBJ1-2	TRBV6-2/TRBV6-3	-	CASSYSPAGAYGYTF
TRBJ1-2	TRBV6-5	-	CASRRTGYYGYTF
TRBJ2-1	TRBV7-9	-	CASSLWGAGLGDNEQFF
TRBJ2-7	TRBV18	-	CASSPSTATTYEQYF
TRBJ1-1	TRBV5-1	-	CASSFGQPALNTEAFF
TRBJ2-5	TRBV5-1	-	CASSLTRTQYF
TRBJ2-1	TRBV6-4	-	CASSEGGSVEQFF
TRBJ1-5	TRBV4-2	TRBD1	CASSRWLGQDNQPQHF
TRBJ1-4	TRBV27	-	CASSPQGWPATNEKLFF
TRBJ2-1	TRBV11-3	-	CASSSNRDNEQFF
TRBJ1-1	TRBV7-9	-	CASSFQGSEAFF